The T cell receptor beta chain under discussion was sequenced for a study of shared clonotypes between healthy human individuals. Study-wide background: A donor's plate count was three for CD4 naive and three for CD4 memory; CD8 naive had two and CD8 memory one.

General observations from the study: In contrast to clonotypes shared by all four donors, non-shared clonotypes had lower generation probabilities.

Investigators divided CD4+ cells into CD45RA+ naive and CD45RA-negative memory subsets. As concerns this clone: Its antigen is currently unknown.

The method was immunoSEQ multiplex PCR; TCRdb's version includes in-frame clones alone and lacks a portion of them. The table shows 950,000 to 1,100,000 clones, with approximately 80% occurring only once. The sample taken for sequencing was memory CD4+ T cells from PBMCs. Subset denoted: CD45RA-negative fraction. The source is a man between 18 and 35 years old in good health. Some clones in this sample may be carry-over from other donors' samples.

The CDR3 coding sequence is TGTGCCAGCTCTCAGGGACCAGGCTCCTACAATGAGCAGTTCTTC. Its translation: CASSQGPGSYNEQFF. This chain connects TRBV18 to TRBJ2-1, with D tentatively TRBD1 or TRBD2 (5 bases each). Trimming shortened V by 6 bases and J by 0 bases, and 12 bases separated the two germline ends. The CDR3 runs 15 residues. The germline gives CDR1 KGHSH, CDR2 LQKENI.